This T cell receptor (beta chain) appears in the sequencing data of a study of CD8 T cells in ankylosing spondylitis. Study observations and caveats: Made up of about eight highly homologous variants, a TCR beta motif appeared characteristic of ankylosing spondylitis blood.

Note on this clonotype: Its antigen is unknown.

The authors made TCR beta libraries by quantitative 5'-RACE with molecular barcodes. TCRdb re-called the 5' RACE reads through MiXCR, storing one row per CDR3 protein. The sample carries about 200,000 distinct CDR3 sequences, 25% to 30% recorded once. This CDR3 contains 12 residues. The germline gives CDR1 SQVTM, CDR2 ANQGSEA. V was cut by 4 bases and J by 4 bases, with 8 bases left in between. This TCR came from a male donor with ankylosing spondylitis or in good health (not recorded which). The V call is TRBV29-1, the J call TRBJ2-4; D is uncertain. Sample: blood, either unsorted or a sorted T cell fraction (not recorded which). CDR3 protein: CSVGAGKNIQYF. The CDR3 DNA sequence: TGCAGCGTTGGGGCCGGAAAAAACATTCAGTACTTC.